Here is one T cell receptor beta chain with its context. The data were obtained in a study of blood T cell repertoires in COVID-19. Study in general: Material from acute and convalescent COVID-19 was sourced from the United States, Italy and Spain. Sources were T cells, B-cell-depleted T cells, or PBMCs; the material itself was cDNA or gDNA.

Trimming stripped 6 bases from V and 2 bases from J, with 10 bases between. CDR1 is MDHEN and CDR2 is SYDVKM in the germline V gene. This CDR3 has 13 amino acids. Authors' processing steps: Scientists estimated how many nucleated cells there were by amplifying reference gene primers. The table came from immunoSEQ multiplex PCR; TCRdb's copy has only in-frame clones and leaves some out. Clonal size and the V and J genes are those of that table, whereas D and trimming came from the DNA. This sample has fewer than 200,000 clones, with 80% to 90% found just once. The V gene is TRBV28, the J gene TRBJ1-2; D might be TRBD1 (6 bases). The TCR was taken from a man in his late teens or twenties who had recovered from COVID-19. Sample: peripheral blood. The chain's CDR3 is CASRTDRNYGYTF. In DNA form, the CDR3 reads TGTGCCAGCAGAACCGACAGGAACTATGGCTACACCTTC.